This T cell receptor beta chain was identified during a study of blood T cell repertoires in COVID-19. With 0 bases clipped from V and 4 bases from J, the junction kept 5 bases outside the gene matches. This CDR3 has 15 residues. Per germline, CDR1 SEHNR and CDR2 FQNEAQ (reference sequence). As handled by the study authors: Cell counts per sample came from amplifying reference gene primers. Assay used: immunoSEQ multiplex PCR; TCRdb lists only in-frame clones, some missing. The V and J calls and the clone size are those of that table, but D and trimming were determined from the DNA. The table has hundreds of thousands of clones, approximately 83% seen once; the top ten hold 8.9%.

The source of this sequence is a man older than 75 with acute or convalescent COVID-19. The specimen was peripheral blood. The chain joins TRBV7-9 to TRBJ2-7; 8 nucleotides align to TRBD2. The CDR3 coding sequence is TGTGCCAGCAGCTTAGCGTTGACGGGAGGGTACGAGCAGTACTTC. This codes for CASSLALTGGYEQYF.